This TCR beta chain was identified in a study of blood T cell repertoires in COVID-19 (dated by TCRdb to the early 2020s). Notes on the research overall: Samples from collaborators originated in the United States, Italy and Spain and spanned both the acute and convalescent phases of COVID-19. The prospective study material was composed of cDNA or gDNA derived from T cells, B-cell-depleted T cells, or PBMCs. The dataset comprised deeply sampled blood TCRbeta repertoires from subjects exposed to, actively infected with, or recovered from COVID-19. The repertoires were released in a freely available public database intended as a resource for research on the immune response to SARS-CoV-2. Samples came from the ongoing ImmuneRACE study (first 160 participants) plus 1,254 subjects from 6 global collaborators. A de-identified subject ID, COVID-19 status, age in years and sex were almost always included in the sample metadata. Where available, HLA class I and class II types were obtained from metadata supplied by the sample provider rather than from assay-based typing. The investigation overall reported the following: How much clinical and demographic metadata was included differed by source and by participant, and the metadata was provided uncurated.

Participants in the prospective study were enrolled through a virtual design, were aged about 18 to 100 years, and lived in about 25 United States geographic areas. Cohort assignment in the prospective study relied on participant-reported clinical history from a screening survey and a study questionnaire. ImmuneRACE Cohort 3 recovered participants were defined by two consecutive negative NP/OP PCR tests, healthcare professional clearance, or symptom resolution. Each participant in the prospective study had whole blood, serum and a nasopharyngeal or oropharyngeal swab collected by mobile phlebotomists. Participants in the prospective study had the option to provide additional blood draws and questionnaires over a roughly two-month period. Before DNA extraction, prospective study blood samples were shipped either frozen or at room temperature. The immunoSEQ Assay, a bias-controlled multiplex PCR, was used to amplify TCRbeta CDR3 regions from genomic DNA. For the original study's pipeline: Nucleated cell counts per sample were estimated from amplification of reference gene primers within the assay. Sequence reads were collapsed and filtered to measure the absolute abundance of every unique TCRbeta CDR3 rearrangement. Productive Simpson clonality was computed per sample as the square root of Simpson's diversity index over productive rearrangements. The table was pulled from immuneACCESS by TCRdb, which kept in-frame rearrangements only. Such tables lose some clones; where checked, under half of the loss comes from unresolved V genes, and the rest has no known cause. The DNA was the basis for D and trimming; V, J and clone size are from that table. For this sample there are about 200,000 clones; around 90% appear just once. Over 0.95% of the sample is in the top ten clones.

Note on this clone: Its antigen has not been determined. No qualities accompany the bases; no much larger clone lies one base away.

Taken from cysteine to phenylalanine, the CDR3 has 16 residues. Only the CDR3 DNA is retained, 48 bases long and in frame from the first base. The germline V gene encodes CDR1 PRHDT and CDR2 FYEKMQ (reference sequence). Ends trimmed: V by 1 base, J by 0 bases; bases unmatched to a gene: 2. This chain is built from TRBV13 and TRBJ2-5, with 10 junctional bases fitting TRBD2. The sequence was obtained from a man aged 25-40 years who had recovered from COVID-19. The sequencing sample was made of PBMCs or T cells enriched from blood (not recorded which). The nucleotide sequence is TGTGCCAGCAGCTTAGTAGGACTAGCGGACCAAGAGACCCAGTACTTC. This encodes CASSLVGLADQETQYF.